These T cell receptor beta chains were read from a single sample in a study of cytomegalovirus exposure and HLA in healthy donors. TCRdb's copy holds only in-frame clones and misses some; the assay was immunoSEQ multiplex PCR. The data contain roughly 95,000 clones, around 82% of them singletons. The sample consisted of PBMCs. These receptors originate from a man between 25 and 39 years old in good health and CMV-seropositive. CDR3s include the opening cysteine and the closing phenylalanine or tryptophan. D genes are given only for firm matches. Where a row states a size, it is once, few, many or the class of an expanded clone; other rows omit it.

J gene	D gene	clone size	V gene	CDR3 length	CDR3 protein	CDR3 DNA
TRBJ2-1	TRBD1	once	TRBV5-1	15	CASSLSGTDYNEQFF	TGCGCCAGCAGCTTGTCCGGGACAGACTACAATGAGCAGTTCTTC
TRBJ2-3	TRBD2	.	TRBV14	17	CASSQDPLTSATDTQYF	TGTGCCAGCAGCCAGGACCCGTTAACTAGCGCCACAGATACGCAGTATTTT
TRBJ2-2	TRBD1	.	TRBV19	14	CASSNQGATGELFF	TGTGCCAGTAGTAATCAGGGGGCCACCGGGGAGCTGTTTTTT
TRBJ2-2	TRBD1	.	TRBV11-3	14	CASSRDRNTGELFF	TGTGCCAGCAGCCGGGACAGAAACACCGGGGAGCTGTTTTTT
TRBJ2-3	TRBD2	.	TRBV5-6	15	CASTPGAGFTDTQYF	TGTGCCAGCACCCCGGGAGCGGGGTTCACAGATACGCAGTATTTT
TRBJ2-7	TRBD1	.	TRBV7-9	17	CASTDYPKGDRVYEQYF	TGTGCCAGCACCGATTACCCGAAGGGGGACAGGGTCTACGAGCAGTACTTC
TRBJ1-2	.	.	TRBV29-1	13	CSVERGYAYGYTF	TGCAGCGTTGAGAGAGGATACGCCTATGGCTACACCTTC
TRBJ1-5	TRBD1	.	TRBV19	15	CASSIEGAANQPQHF	TGTGCCAGTAGTATTGAGGGGGCGGCCAATCAGCCCCAGCATTTT
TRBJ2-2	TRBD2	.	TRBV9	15	CASSAGLVEGGELFF	TGTGCCAGCAGCGCGGGACTAGTCGAGGGGGGGGAGCTGTTTTTT
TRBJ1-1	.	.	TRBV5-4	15	CASRPRGGGYTEAFF	TGTGCCAGCAGGCCGAGAGGCGGCGGGTACACTGAAGCTTTCTTT
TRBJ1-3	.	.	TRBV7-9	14	CASGQTGSGNTIYF	TGTGCCAGCGGCCAAACAGGGTCGGGAAACACCATATATTTT
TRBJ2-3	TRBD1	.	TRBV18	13	CASSEGAPDTQYF	TGTGCCAGCTCAGAGGGGGCCCCAGATACGCAGTATTTT
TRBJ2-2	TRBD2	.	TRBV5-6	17	CASSLRAAGVYTGELFF	TGTGCCAGCAGCTTGAGGGCGGCGGGAGTATACACCGGGGAGCTGTTTTTT
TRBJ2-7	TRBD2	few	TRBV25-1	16	CASSEYGLAGVDEQYF	TGTGCCAGCAGTGAATACGGACTAGCGGGAGTTGACGAGCAGTACTTC
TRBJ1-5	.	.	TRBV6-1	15	CASSARPGADQPQHF	TGTGCCAGCAGTGCCCGACCTGGTGCGGATCAGCCCCAGCATTTT
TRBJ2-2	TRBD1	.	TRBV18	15	CASSPGTGVTGELFF	TGTGCCAGCTCACCCGGGACAGGGGTTACCGGGGAGCTGTTTTTT
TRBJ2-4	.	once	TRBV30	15	CAWSEGAFAKNIQYF	TGTGCCTGGAGTGAAGGGGCCTTTGCCAAAAACATTCAGTACTTC
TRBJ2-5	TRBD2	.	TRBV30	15	CAWSGGLAGRTTQYF	TGTGCCTGGAGTGGAGGACTAGCGGGAAGGACGACCCAGTACTTC